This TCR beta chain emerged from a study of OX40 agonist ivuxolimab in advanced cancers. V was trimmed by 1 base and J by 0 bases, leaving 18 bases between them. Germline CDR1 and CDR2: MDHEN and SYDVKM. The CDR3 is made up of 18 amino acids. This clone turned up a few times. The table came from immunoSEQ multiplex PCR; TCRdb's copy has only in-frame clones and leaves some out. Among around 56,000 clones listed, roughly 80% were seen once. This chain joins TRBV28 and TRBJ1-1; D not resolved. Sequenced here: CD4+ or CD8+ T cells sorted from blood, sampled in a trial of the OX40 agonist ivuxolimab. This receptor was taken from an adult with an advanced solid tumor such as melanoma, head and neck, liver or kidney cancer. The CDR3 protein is CASSLLGSRATMNTEAFF. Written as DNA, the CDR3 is TGTGCCAGCAGTTTATTGGGAAGCCGGGCAACAATGAACACTGAAGCTTTCTTT. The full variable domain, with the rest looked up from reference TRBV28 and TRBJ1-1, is DVKVTQSSRYLVKRTGEKVFLECVQDMDHENMFWYRQDPGLGLRLIYFSYDVKMKEKGDIPEGYSVSREKKERFSLILESASTNQTSMYLCASSLLGSRATMNTEAFFGQGTRLTVV.